This T cell receptor (beta chain) appears in the sequencing data of a study of immune evolution from preneoplasia to lung adenocarcinoma. Study-level points and caveats: Top clone share appeared to fall from AAH through AIS, MIA, adenocarcinoma. Later-stage lesions seemingly showed higher T cell density and diversity than normal lung.

Here immunoSEQ multiplex PCR was the method, and the copy in TCRdb shows in-frame clones only, minus some. There are approximately 5,000 clones in the sample; about 79% occur only once, and less than 30% lies in the top ten. Patients had resection in Japan or China between about 2014 and 2017. Each case's diagnosis was confirmed by two pathologists on H&E. Trimming took 4 bases from V and 0 from J, leaving 10 bases between them. This CDR3 spans 15 amino acids. Germline V gene lookup returns CDR1 SGHVS and CDR2 FNYEAQ. As concerns this clone: The antigen is unknown.

Sequenced material: FFPE normal lung tissue adjacent to the tumor. The V and J genes are TRBV7-6 and TRBJ1-3; the D gene is possibly TRBD1 (6 bases). This clonotype was sampled from a person in their sixties or seventies with lung adenocarcinoma. CDR3 loop: CASSSDRSSGNTIYF. The DNA of the CDR3 is TGTGCCAGCAGCTCGGACAGATCCTCTGGAAACACCATATATTTT.